A single sample is the source of the 11 T cell receptor beta chains below, sequenced in a study of PD-1 blockade in classical Hodgkin lymphoma. After autologous stem cell transplantation all patients relapsed, and prior brentuximab vedotin exposure differed between cohorts. The repertoire was sequenced with immunoSEQ multiplex PCR; TCRdb's copy has only in-frame clones and lacks some. This sample has 50,000 to 85,000 clones; over 70% occur once, and the top ten carry 7% to 10%. Sequences were derived from peripheral blood mononuclear cells (PBMCs), sampled before the second cycle of nivolumab. The receptors were gathered from a human donor with classical Hodgkin lymphoma.

The J gene is TRBJ2-5, the V gene TRBV28, with 8 bases that match TRBD1. Trimming at V came to 6 bases and at J to 5 bases, leaving 5 bases not matched to a gene. Germline V lookup: CDR1 MDHEN, CDR2 SYDVKM. The length of the CDR3 is 13 residues. The DNA of the CDR3 is TGTGCCAGCAGAGACAGGGGTACCGAGACCCAGTACTTC. Amino acid sequence: CASRDRGTETQYF.

This clone was counted at least ten times. The V gene is TRBV11-2, the J gene TRBJ2-1; 8 bases align to TRBD1. Unmatched junction bases numbered 4, after V lost 1 base and J lost 8 bases. The CDR3 consists of 14 residues. The germline CDR1 and CDR2 sequences are SGHAT and FQNNGV. The CDR3 here is CASSLGTGWDEQFF. The CDR3 region has the DNA TGTGCCAGCAGCTTAGGGACAGGGTGGGATGAGCAGTTCTTC.

This clone was seen more than once but under ten times. The chain is built from TRBV29-1 and TRBJ1-5, with 10 bases aligning to TRBD1. The J segment lost 5 bases and the V segment lost 6 bases, leaving 1 base of the junction unmatched. Germline CDR1 reads SQVTM; CDR2 reads ANQGSEA. The CDR3 contains 12 residues. This CDR3 is CSVGQGDQPQHF. CDR3 coding DNA: TGCAGCGTAGGACAGGGGGATCAGCCCCAGCATTTT.

This clone was recorded once. This chain connects TRBV12-5 to TRBJ2-7, with D tentatively TRBD1 (5 bases). V lost 6 bases and J lost 6, with 21 bases in between. The CDR3 covers 15 residues. Germline loops: CDR1 LGHNT, CDR2 FRNRAP. CDR3 protein: CASGKVGAGVSEQYF. The CDR3 DNA sequence: TGTGCTAGTGGAAAGGTAGGGGCCGGAGTATCCGAGCAGTACTTC.

The chain uses TRBV7-6 and TRBJ1-1; D is possibly TRBD1 (5 bases). The CDR3 sequence is 16 residues long. CDR1 and CDR2 from the germline V gene are SGHVS and FNYEAQ. V dropped 5 bases and J dropped 0 bases, with 16 bases sitting between them. Here the CDR3 DNA reads TGTGCCAGCAGCCCCCGTGGGGGGTACATGAACACTGAAGCTTTCTTT. The encoded protein is CASSPRGGYMNTEAFF.

The genes are TRBV5-1 and TRBJ2-5; D is possibly TRBD2 (6 bases). The CDR3 sequence is 16 residues long. V was clipped by 0 bases and J by 5 bases, with 17 bases between them. Germline V gene data show CDR1 as SGHRS and CDR2 as YFSETQ. As DNA, the CDR3 is TGCGCCAGCAGCTTGGCCCCCAGCGGGTCAGGGGAGACCCAGTACTTC. As protein: CASSLAPSGSGETQYF.

This clone was seen only a few times. This chain links TRBV7-2 with TRBJ2-2; D uncertain. This CDR3 region has 16 residues. V was trimmed by 4 bases and J by 4 bases, leaving 16 bases between them. Germline-derived CDR1 and CDR2 are SGHTA and FQGNSA. The CDR3 nucleotides read TGTGCCAGCAGCTCCCAGCCTCCGGCCGTCACCGGGGAGCTGTTTTTT. This gives the protein CASSSQPPAVTGELFF.

In its sample, this clone was seen once. The J gene is TRBJ2-5, the V gene TRBV7-2, with TRBD2 as a possible D gene (5 bases). The V end was cut by 2 bases, the J end by 5 bases, with 9 bases between. Germline V gene data show CDR1 as SGHTA and CDR2 as FQGNSA. The CDR3 has 13 residues. The CDR3 reads CASSLIGGETQYF. CDR3 coding DNA: TGTGCCAGCAGCTTAATCGGCGGGGAGACCCAGTACTTC.

The chain links TRBV14 to TRBJ1-1; the match to TRBD1 covers 7 bases. Germline trimming cut 0 bases from V and 8 bases from J; bases unmatched to any gene: 6. This CDR3 spans 14 amino acids. CDR1 is SGHDN and CDR2 is FVKESK in the germline V gene. CDR3 bases: TGTGCCAGCAGCCAAGATTACTGGACAGGCGAAGCTTTCTTT. It encodes CASSQDYWTGEAFF.

The chain employs TRBV18 and TRBJ2-2, with D possibly TRBD2 on 6 matching bases. Per germline, CDR1 KGHSH and CDR2 LQKENI. V was pared by 6 bases and J by 0 bases, with 14 bases between. CDR3 length equals 16 residues. As DNA, the CDR3 is TGTGCCAGCTCGCAACTAGGAGGGGCGAACACCGGGGAGCTGTTTTTT. This codes for CASSQLGGANTGELFF.

The chain employs TRBV6-5 and TRBJ2-7; the D gene could be TRBD1 or TRBD2 (5 bases each). Trimming pared 5 bases from V and 6 bases from J, leaving 11 bases between. The CDR3 runs 12 residues. The V gene's germline CDR1 is MNHEY and CDR2 SVGAGI. CDR3 protein: CASSHPGAEQYF. CDR3 sequence (DNA): TGTGCCAGCAGTCATCCCGGGGCCGAGCAGTACTTC.